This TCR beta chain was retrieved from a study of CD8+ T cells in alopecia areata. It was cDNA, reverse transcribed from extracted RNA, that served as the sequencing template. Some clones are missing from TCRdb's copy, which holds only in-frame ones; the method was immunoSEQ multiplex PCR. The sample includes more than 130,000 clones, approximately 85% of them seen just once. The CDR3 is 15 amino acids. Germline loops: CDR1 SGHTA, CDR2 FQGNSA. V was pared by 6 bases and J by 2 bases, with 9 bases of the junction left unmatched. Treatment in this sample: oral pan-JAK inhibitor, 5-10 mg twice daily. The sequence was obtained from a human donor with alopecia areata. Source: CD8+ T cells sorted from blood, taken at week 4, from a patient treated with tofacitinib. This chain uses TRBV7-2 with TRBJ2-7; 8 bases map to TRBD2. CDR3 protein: CASRERGGSPYEQYF. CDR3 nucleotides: TGTGCCAGCAGAGAACGCGGGGGGAGTCCCTACGAGCAGTACTTC.